This TCR beta chain was observed in a study of blood T cell repertoires in COVID-19. Measured with immunoSEQ multiplex PCR; TCRdb has only the in-frame clones, and not every one. Here the sample spans 110,000 or so clones, roughly 80% being singletons. The source is a man between 65 and 80 years old with acute or convalescent COVID-19. The sample taken for sequencing was peripheral blood.

The CDR3, as DNA: TGCAAGGCAGGGGACACACCCGCCGACAATGAGCAGTTCTTC. Protein product: CKAGDTPADNEQFF. The chain is built from TRBV29-1 and TRBJ2-1, with TRBD1 as a possible D gene (6 bases). Germline V gene data show CDR1 as SQVTM and CDR2 as ANQGSEA. The CDR3 loop spans 14 amino acids.